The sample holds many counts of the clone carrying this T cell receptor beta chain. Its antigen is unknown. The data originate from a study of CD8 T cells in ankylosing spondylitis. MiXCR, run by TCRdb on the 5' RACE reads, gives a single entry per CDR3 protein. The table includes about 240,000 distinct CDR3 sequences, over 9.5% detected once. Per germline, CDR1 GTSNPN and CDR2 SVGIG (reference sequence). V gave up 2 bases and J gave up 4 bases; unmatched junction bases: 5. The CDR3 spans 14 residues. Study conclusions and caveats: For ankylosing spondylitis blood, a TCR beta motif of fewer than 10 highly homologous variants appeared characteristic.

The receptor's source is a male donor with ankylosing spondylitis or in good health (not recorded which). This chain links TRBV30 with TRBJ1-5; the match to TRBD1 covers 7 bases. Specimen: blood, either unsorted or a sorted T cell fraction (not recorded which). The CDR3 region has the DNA TGTGCCTGGAGTCTCGGACAGGCGAATCAGCCCCAGCATTTT. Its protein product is CAWSLGQANQPQHF.